This is a list of T cell receptor beta chains from one sample in a study of T cell repertoires in aging, cancer and after chemotherapy. TCRdb reprocessed the multiplex PCR reads with MiXCR, giving one entry per CDR3 protein. The sample has about 2,100 distinct CDR3 sequences; approximately 20% are singletons. The sequencing sample was made of blood. These receptors were taken from a human donor with a solid tumor. The CDR3 runs from the conserved cysteine through the conserved F or W. Fields, in order: V gene, clone size, J gene, D gene, CDR3 DNA, CDR3 protein. A D gene is named only where the DNA matches it firmly. The size field is filled for only some rows; it gives once, few, many or a size class.

TRBV7-9	few	TRBJ1-3	-	TGTGCCAGCTCCTTGGGATCTGGAAACACCATATATTTT	CASSLGSGNTIYF
TRBV11-2	-	TRBJ2-3	-	TGTGCCAGCAGCATAAGGACGTCAGATACGCAGTATTTT	CASSIRTSDTQYF
TRBV7-9	few	TRBJ1-4	-	TGTGCCAGCAGCCCTGGGAGAGACGAAGAAAAACTGTTTTTT	CASSPGRDEEKLFF
TRBV10-2	few	TRBJ2-2	TRBD2	TGCGCCAGCACCTACTTAACCGGGACTAGCGGGAGTCGTGGGGAGCTGTTTTTT	CASTYLTGTSGSRGELFF
TRBV29-1	large	TRBJ1-2	-	TGCAGCGTTGATGGGACGGGGACTAACTATGGCTACACCTTC	CSVDGTGTNYGYTF
TRBV27	large	TRBJ2-7	-	TGTGCCAGCAGTTATCGGACAGTACCCACCGAGCAGTACTTC	CASSYRTVPTEQYF
TRBV2	few	TRBJ1-1	-	TGTGCCGAGGAGACAGGGAACACTGAAGCTTTCTTT	CAEETGNTEAFF
TRBV7-2	few	TRBJ2-5	TRBD2	TGTGCCAGCAGCCGGGACTATGAGACCCAGTACTTC	CASSRDYETQYF
TRBV5-1	-	TRBJ2-5	TRBD2	TGCGCCAGCAGCTTGCCCCGATACAAACTAGCGAGAGTGACGGAGACCCAGTACTTC	CASSLPRYKLARVTETQYF
TRBV7-9	few	TRBJ2-3	-	TGTGCCAGCAGCCCGTGGGATCTCACAGATACGCAGTATTTT	CASSPWDLTDTQYF
TRBV19	large	TRBJ1-5	TRBD1	TGTGCCAGCTCGGACAGGGCAAATCAGCCCCAGCATTTT	CASSDRANQPQHF
TRBV4-3	-	TRBJ1-4	-	TGCGCCAGCAGCCTCGTGGAGGGAACTAATGAAAAACTGTTTTTT	CASSLVEGTNEKLFF
TRBV21-1	-	TRBJ2-2	-	TGTGCCAGCAGCACTTCGGGACAGGCGGTCACCGGGGAGCTGTTTTTT	CASSTSGQAVTGELFF
TRBV27	large	TRBJ2-1	-	TGTGCCAGCAGTTTAGCGCGCCTTGGGAATGAGCAGTTCTTC	CASSLARLGNEQFF
TRBV27	medium-sized	TRBJ1-1	TRBD1	TGTGCCAGCAGTCGCTCGGGACAGTACACTGAAGCTTTCTTT	CASSRSGQYTEAFF
TRBV4-1	-	TRBJ1-1	-	TGCGCCTCCACACTTGACACTGAAGCTTTCTTT	CASTLDTEAFF
TRBV27	large	TRBJ2-5	TRBD1	TGTGCCAGCAGTCTTGGGCAGGGGGCTGAACAAGAGACCCAGTACTTC	CASSLGQGAEQETQYF
TRBV28	-	TRBJ2-1	TRBD2	TGTGCCAGCAGCATCTGGGCGGGGGGTTGGTTCTTC	CASSIWAGGWFF
TRBV7-9	once	TRBJ1-1	-	TGCGCCAGCAGCTTGGAAGGTAACACTGAAGCTTTCTTT	CASSLEGNTEAFF
TRBV24-1	medium-sized	TRBJ2-1	TRBD1	TGTGCCACCAGTGACCCCGGGACAGGGGACAATGAGCAGTTCTTC	CATSDPGTGDNEQFF
TRBV5-4	medium-sized	TRBJ1-1	-	TGTGCCAGCAGCTCTACTCTGGGTTGGAGCACTGAAGCTTTCTTT	CASSSTLGWSTEAFF
TRBV12-3/TRBV12-4	few	TRBJ2-7	TRBD1	TGTGCCAGCAGTTCCCGGGACAGGGGGCCCGCTCGCTTC	CASSSRDRGPARF
TRBV20-1	medium-sized	TRBJ1-2	TRBD1	TGCAGTACACAGAACAGGGGATCCTATGGCTACACCTTC	CSTQNRGSYGYTF
TRBV6-2/TRBV6-3	medium-sized	TRBJ1-5	-	TGTGCCAGCAAAGGACAACTAAATAGCAATCAGCCCCAGCATTTT	CASKGQLNSNQPQHF
TRBV6-5	-	TRBJ1-2	TRBD1	TGTGCCAGCAGGAGGACAGGGGAGAATGGCTACACCTTC	CASRRTGENGYTF
TRBV11-2	medium-sized	TRBJ2-7	-	TGTGCCAGCAGCTTACAGGCTCTATCCTACGAGCAGTACTTC	CASSLQALSYEQYF
TRBV6-2/TRBV6-3	medium-sized	TRBJ2-5	-	TGTGCCACCTGGGCGGTCGCAGAGACCCAGTACTTC	CATWAVAETQYF
TRBV24-1	large	TRBJ2-1	TRBD2	TGTGCCACCAGCCGGGGGGATTCCTACAATGAGCAGTTCTTC	CATSRGDSYNEQFF
TRBV10-1	-	TRBJ1-2	-	TGCGCCAGCAGTGCAGCCATTAACTATGGCTACACCTTC	CASSAAINYGYTF
TRBV10-2	-	TRBJ1-1	TRBD1	TGCGCCAGCAGCCAACCGACAGGGGGATACGGAGCTGAAGCTTTCTTT	CASSQPTGGYGAEAFF
TRBV19	medium-sized	TRBJ1-3	-	TGTGCCAGTAGTACTATTACAGGGACTGGAAACACCATATATTTT	CASSTITGTGNTIYF
TRBV10-3	-	TRBJ2-2	TRBD2	TGTGCCACCAGGGAAGGGACTAGCGGGAGGGCCGGCGGGGAGCTGTTTTTT	CATREGTSGRAGGELFF
TRBV4-2	-	TRBJ1-5	-	TGCGCCAGCAGCGTCGACAGCTACAATCAGCCCCAGCATTTT	CASSVDSYNQPQHF
TRBV5-6	large	TRBJ2-3	-	TGTGCCAGCAGTCCACCTACTCCTAGCACAGATACGCAGTATTTT	CASSPPTPSTDTQYF
TRBV5-3	-	TRBJ1-4	-	TGCGCCAGCAGCTTCCAGGGTAGCACTAATGAAAAACTGTTTTTT	CASSFQGSTNEKLFF
TRBV15	medium-sized	TRBJ1-5	TRBD1	TGTGCCACCAGCAGAGATCTCGACAGGGACAATCAGCCCCAGCATTTT	CATSRDLDRDNQPQHF
TRBV20-1	-	TRBJ2-2	TRBD1	TGCAGTATCCGGTCGAGGGGGCGCGGGGAGCTGTTTTTT	CSIRSRGRGELFF